This TCR beta chain was captured in a study of cytomegalovirus exposure and HLA in healthy donors. Study context: The same platform was used for the 120 validation repertoires and the roughly 600 first-cohort repertoires, a later analysis reported. Findings of the study overall: Cytomegalovirus status was reportedly diagnosed by the classifier with high specificity and sensitivity. Researchers counted over 150 TCR beta chains as cytomegalovirus-associated.

The method was immunoSEQ multiplex PCR; TCRdb's version includes in-frame clones alone and lacks a portion of them. The sample contains about 62,000 clones, approximately 95% of which appear only once. Turning to this clone: Its antigen is not known.

The donors were part of the validation cohort, which consisted of some 120 subjects and was separate from the first cohort of several hundred subjects. The sample comprised PBMCs. The TCR comes from a woman aged 18-29 years in good health and CMV-seropositive.

CDR3 DNA sequence: TGTGCCAGCAAGTGGGGCACGAGTCCGTTGAACACTGAAGCTTTCTTT. It yields the protein CASKWGTSPLNTEAFF. The chain links TRBV2 to TRBJ1-1, with D tentatively TRBD1 (5 bases). The CDR3 is 16 amino acids. V was shortened by 7 bases and J by 0 bases, with 18 bases between the two germline ends. Germline V gives CDR1 SNHLY, CDR2 FYNNEI.